Below are 32 T cell receptor beta chains sequenced from a single sample in a study of T cell repertoires in cytomegalovirus infection (dated by TCRdb to between 2018 and 2021). The sample's treatment or condition, from its label and the paper: in vitro stimulation with specific CMV peptide epitopes to enrich CMV-specific T cells. The antigens of these receptors remain unknown. The listed sequencing device is Illumina HiSeq 1500. TCRdb trimmed public reads at Q25 via fastp, called clones via MiXCR and kept in-frame beta chains. Each record represents a unique CDR3 protein, reported with the most common genes and DNA among its rows. Counted in this sample were about a million distinct CDR3 sequences; around 30% of them appeared once. The top ten clonotypes cover over 11% of the sample. This specimen consisted of cultured CD8+ T cells from PBMCs, obtained from culture after CMV antigen stimulation. The source of these receptors is a human donor in good health (CMV status not recorded). Some clones in this sample may be carry-over from other donors' samples.

This rearrangement joins TRBV29-1 to TRBJ2-1; D is unclear. The CDR3 extends over 16 amino acids. V was cut by 4 bases and J by 4 bases, with 20 bases left in between. Germline-derived CDR1 and CDR2 are SQVTM and ANQGSEA. In nucleotides, the CDR3 is TGCAGCGTTGGTCTGGGGATGGGGTACCTTTACAATGAGCAGTTCTTC. Its translation: CSVGLGMGYLYNEQFF.

The rearrangement joins TRBV6-2 or TRBV6-3 to TRBJ1-1; D is perhaps TRBD1 (5 bases). The CDR3 length is 13 residues. From germline, CDR1 is MNHEY and CDR2 SVGEGT. V was trimmed by 4 bases and J by 3 bases, leaving 9 bases between them. The CDR3 loop reads CASSWGFYTEAFF. The CDR3 DNA follows: TGTGCCAGCAGTTGGGGGTTCTACACTGAAGCTTTCTTT.

CDR3: CASTPDPGQESTGELFF. The CDR3 nucleotides are TGTGCCAGCACCCCGGATCCGGGACAGGAGAGTACCGGGGAGCTGTTTTTT. The chain joins TRBV5-4 to TRBJ2-2; TRBD1 matches at 8 bases. The V gene's germline CDR1 is SGHNT and CDR2 YYREEE (reference sequence). The CDR3 length is 17 residues. V lost 6 bases and J lost 5; bases outside the gene matches: 15.

The V gene is TRBV28, the J gene TRBJ2-7; 7 bases match TRBD1. This CDR3 is built from 12 residues. The V segment lost 5 bases and the J segment 6 bases; nucleotides outside the gene matches: 4. Germline V gene lookup returns CDR1 MDHEN and CDR2 SYDVKM. CDR3 nucleotide sequence: TGTGCCAGCAGTCTCGACAGGGCCGAGCAGTACGTC. Encoded protein: CASSLDRAEQYV.

The chain couples TRBV27 to TRBJ1-6; D is undetermined. Germline V gene lookup returns CDR1 MNHEY and CDR2 SMNVEV (reference sequence). The CDR3 is 15 residues long. V was pared by 6 bases and J by 10 bases, with 19 bases between. CDR3 sequence (DNA): TGTGCCAGCAGGAGAATGCGGGAGCTGAACTCACCCCTCCACTTT. Protein sequence: CASRRMRELNSPLHF.

This clonotype was observed a few times. The chain employs TRBV28 and TRBJ1-2; D may be TRBD1 (6 bases). This CDR3 is 16 amino acids long. The V gene's germline CDR1 is MDHEN and CDR2 SYDVKM. Trimming took off 6 bases at V and 7 bases at J, with 24 bases between the two ends. The CDR3 DNA reads TGTGCCAGCAGCTTAACGACGACAGGCTGGCTGGGTGGCTACACCTTC. This codes for CASSLTTTGWLGGYTF.

CDR3 nucleotides: TGTGCCAGCAGTCGACAGGCGAACACTGAAGCTTTCTTT. Translated, it gives CASSRQANTEAFF. J is TRBJ1-1 and V is TRBV28; D is perhaps TRBD1 (6 bases). The V end lost 5 bases, the J end lost 1 base, and 8 bases lay between the germline ends. The germline V gene has CDR1 MDHEN and CDR2 SYDVKM. The CDR3 contains 13 residues.

The table lists this clonotype with a few counts. The chain links TRBV6-5 to TRBJ1-1; D is uncertain. Deletions cut 5 bases from V and 3 bases from J, with 13 bases between. The length of the CDR3 is 14 residues. CDR1 is MNHEY, CDR2 SVGAGI, per germline. The CDR3 reads CASSEGVWDTEAFF. The CDR3, as DNA: TGTGCCAGCAGTGAGGGCGTCTGGGACACTGAAGCTTTCTTT.

In this sample, this clonotype turned up a few times. The chain joins TRBV4-1 to TRBJ2-3; no clear D gene. The germline V and J ends were trimmed by 3 bases and 7 bases, with 5 bases remaining between them. CDR1 MGHRA and CDR2 YSYEKL come from the germline V gene. CDR3 length: 11 residues. The CDR3 DNA reads as TGCGCCAGCAGCCAGGCGAATACGCAGTATTTT. Translation: CASSQANTQYF.

The CDR3: CASKFGTGYEPQHF. CDR3 in DNA: TGTGCCAGCAAGTTTGGGACAGGGTATGAGCCCCAGCATTTT. The gene calls are TRBV27 and TRBJ1-5, with 9 bases lining up with TRBD1. The V segment lost 7 bases and the J segment 8 bases; nucleotides outside the gene matches: 9. This CDR3 spans 14 amino acids. Germline V gene lookup returns CDR1 MNHEY and CDR2 SMNVEV (reference sequence).

This clonotype has just a few counts. The chain combines TRBV10-3 with TRBJ2-3, with unresolved D. This CDR3 comprises 12 residues. Trimming shortened V by 3 bases and J by 3 bases, and 4 bases separated the two germline ends. Germline V lookup: CDR1 ENHRY, CDR2 SYGVKD. DNA for the CDR3: TGTGCCATCAGTGATCGGACAGATACGCAGTATTTT. Translating gives CAISDRTDTQYF.

In this sample, this clonotype turned up a few times. The chain combines TRBV19 with TRBJ1-6, with D maybe TRBD1 (6 bases). The CDR3 sequence is 13 residues long. V lost 6 bases and J lost 7, with 10 bases in between. Germline V gene lookup returns CDR1 LNHDA and CDR2 SQIVND (reference sequence). The CDR3 nucleotides are TGTGCCAGTAGAAGCAGGGGAAATTCACCCCTCCACTTT. This translates into CASRSRGNSPLHF.

The V call is TRBV6-6, the J call TRBJ2-7, with D perhaps TRBD2 (6 bases). Deletions cut 0 bases from V and 0 bases from J, with 9 bases between. The CDR3 consists of 15 residues. Germline assignment: CDR1 MNHNY and CDR2 SVGAGI (reference sequence). In DNA form, the CDR3 reads TGTGCCAGCAGTTACTCTGGGGACTTCTCCTACGAGCAGTACTTC. Encoded protein: CASSYSGDFSYEQYF.

Only a few counts were recorded for this clonotype. This sequence joins TRBV27 and TRBJ2-3; no reliable D call. Germline V gives CDR1 MNHEY, CDR2 SMNVEV (reference sequence). This CDR3 contains 16 residues. V lost 3 bases and J 2 bases, leaving 15 bases between the germline ends. As DNA, the CDR3 is TGTGCCAGCAGTTTGCAGGCAGGCCCTCCCACAGATACGCAGTATTTT. It codes for CASSLQAGPPTDTQYF.

The chain has TRBV12-3 or TRBV12-4 and TRBJ1-2; tentatively, D is TRBD1 (5 bases). The CDR3 sequence is 14 residues long. The V end lost 5 bases, the J end lost 12 bases, and 22 bases lay between the germline ends. The CDR3 region is CASSPGTTLWGHTF. DNA for the CDR3: TGTGCCAGCAGTCCCGGGACTACCTTATGGGGCCACACCTTC.

Worth noting for this clonotype: The junction departs from the called germline gene at one end, perhaps through a read error. This rearrangement joins TRBV7-3 to TRBJ2-5, with 13 bases fitting TRBD2. The V gene's germline CDR1 is SGHTA and CDR2 FQGTGA. The CDR3 has 18 residues. CDR3 residues: CVSSPTSGGAGWQETQYF. The CDR3 nucleotides are TGTGTCAGCAGCCCAACTAGCGGGGGGGCAGGGTGGCAAGAGACCCAGTACTTC.

This clonotype has just one count. This sequence joins TRBV10-3 and TRBJ1-1; D not resolved. Germline CDR1 and CDR2: ENHRY and SYGVKD. The length of the CDR3 is 14 residues. Trimming removed 10 bases from V and 3 bases from J, with 18 bases in between. The CDR3 spells CATLPAGWDTEAFF. The CDR3 region has the DNA TGTGCCACCCTTCCTGCAGGCTGGGACACTGAAGCTTTCTTT.

The chain carries TRBV11-2 and TRBJ1-1; D is uncertain. Trimming left V 2 bases short and J 1 base short, with 17 bases between. The germline CDR1 and CDR2 sequences are SGHAT and FQNNGV. The CDR3 contains 17 residues. The CDR3 DNA is TGTGCCAGCAGCTTATGGTCGTTACTGGGTCGGAACACTGAAGCTTTCTTT. It codes for CASSLWSLLGRNTEAFF.

The rearrangement joins TRBV6-5 to TRBJ1-2, with D possibly matching TRBD1 (6 bases). V was shortened by 6 bases and J by 0 bases, with 17 bases between the two germline ends. CDR1 MNHEY and CDR2 SVGAGI come from the germline V gene. The CDR3 runs 16 residues. The CDR3: CASSSRLGTTNYGYTF. The CDR3 DNA reads as TGTGCCAGCAGCTCAAGACTCGGGACAACTAACTATGGCTACACCTTC.

The chain recombines TRBV19 with TRBJ1-1; D ambiguous. This CDR3 has 13 amino acids. Germline V gene lookup returns CDR1 LNHDA and CDR2 SQIVND (reference sequence). V lost 3 bases and J lost 4, with 9 bases in between. CDR3 residues: CASSIYPTTEAFF. CDR3 bases: TGTGCCAGTAGTATTTACCCGACCACTGAAGCTTTCTTT.

The J gene is TRBJ2-6, the V gene TRBV29-1, with D possibly matching TRBD1 (6 bases). V was clipped by 6 bases and J by 5 bases, with 11 bases between them. Germline lookup yields CDR1 SQVTM and CDR2 ANQGSEA. This CDR3 has 13 residues. This CDR3 reads CSVLGDRANVLTF. For the CDR3, the DNA is TGCAGCGTCTTAGGGGACAGGGCCAACGTCCTGACTTTC.

This clonotype was picked up a small number of times. V gene TRBV6-1 combines with J gene TRBJ2-2; 9 bases fit TRBD1. The V and J ends lost 3 bases and 5 bases, in that order; junction bases with no gene match: 4. CDR3 length: 15 residues. Germline CDR1 MNHNS, CDR2 SASEGT. CDR3 bases: TGTGCCAGCAGTGATGACAGGGGGAGGACCGGGGAGCTGTTTTTT. Translating it yields CASSDDRGRTGELFF.

This clonotype came up once. The V call is TRBV19, the J call TRBJ1-5; no clear D gene. The ends were cut back, 7 bases at V and 3 bases at J, with 10 bases in the middle. CDR3 length: 13 amino acids. CDR1 and CDR2 from the germline V gene are LNHDA and SQIVND (reference sequence). This CDR3 reads CASTNSYNQPQHF. The CDR3 nucleotides are TGTGCCAGTACCAACAGCTACAATCAGCCCCAGCATTTT.

Concerning this clonotype: A much larger clone differs from this one at a single base, so this may be a read error. The chain employs TRBV6-8 and TRBJ2-5; a possible D gene is TRBD2 (6 bases). In germline, CDR1 is MNHGY, CDR2 SAAAGT. This CDR3 is built from 12 residues. CDR3: CVSGWGEETQYF. CDR3 in DNA: TGTGTCAGCGGCTGGGGGGAAGAGACCCAGTACTTC.

The chain couples TRBV2 to TRBJ1-2; D call uncertain. This CDR3 is 10 amino acids long. In germline, CDR1 is SNHLY, CDR2 FYNNEI. V lost 10 bases, J lost 4 bases, and 7 bases lay in between. DNA of the CDR3: TGTGCCACCGTCAGCTATGGCTACACCTTC. Amino acids: CATVSYGYTF.

This clonotype turned up a few times. This chain joins TRBV6-6 and TRBJ2-6, with D possibly being TRBD2 (5 bases). Trimming removed 7 bases at V and 0 bases at J, with 13 bases between. The CDR3 spans 16 residues. Germline-derived CDR1 and CDR2 are MNHNY and SVGAGI (reference sequence). The chain's CDR3 is CASIKLGDSGANVLTF. CDR3 bases: TGTGCCAGCATCAAACTCGGGGACTCTGGGGCCAACGTCCTGACTTTC.

With respect to this clonotype: One junction end does not reproduce the germline sequence, and a read error may be involved. The rearrangement uses TRBV7-6 and TRBJ2-2, with 8 bases lining up with TRBD2. Per germline, CDR1 SGHVS and CDR2 FNYEAQ. This CDR3 comprises 16 residues. CDR3 sequence reads: CANSFTGGANTGELFF. CDR3 sequence (DNA): TGTGCCAACAGCTTTACCGGGGGGGCGAACACCGGGGAGCTGTTTTTT.

The genes are TRBV27 and TRBJ1-1, with D maybe TRBD1 (6 bases). The germline V and J ends were trimmed by 3 bases and 4 bases, with 15 bases remaining between them. There are 15 residues in the CDR3. In germline, CDR1 is MNHEY, CDR2 SMNVEV (reference sequence). The CDR3 nucleotides read TGTGCCAGCAGTTTTGCAGGGGCGTTGAGCACTGAAGCTTTCTTT. This gives the protein CASSFAGALSTEAFF.

The V call is TRBV7-8, the J call TRBJ2-7; a weak D match, TRBD1 (5 bases). Trimming cost V 1 base and J 6 bases, with 16 bases left between them. CDR3 length: 15 residues. Germline V gene sequence: CDR1 SGHVS, CDR2 FQNEAQ. The CDR3 loop reads CASSLESRRVGEQYV. The CDR3 DNA is TGTGCCAGCAGCTTAGAGTCCCGCAGGGTAGGCGAGCAGTACGTC.

V and J are TRBV6-5 and TRBJ1-5; no reliable D call. CDR3 length equals 12 residues. Looked up from germline, CDR1 is MNHEY and CDR2 is SVGAGI. The germline V and J ends were trimmed by 6 bases and 5 bases, with 8 bases remaining between them. CDR3 DNA sequence: TGTGCCAGCAGACAACTACATCAGCCCCAGCATTTT. Translating it yields CASRQLHQPQHF.

This clonotype was detected a few times. The rearrangement links TRBV6-6 to TRBJ2-1; 8 bases agree with TRBD1. Germline trimming cut 0 bases from V and 6 bases from J; bases unmatched to any gene: 7. This CDR3 spans 16 amino acids. Germline loops: CDR1 MNHNY, CDR2 SVGAGI (reference sequence). CDR3 in DNA: TGTGCCAGCAGTTACTCCTCAGGGGGCTCTAGCAATGAGCAGTTCTTC. Amino acid sequence: CASSYSSGGSSNEQFF.

The genes are TRBV19 and TRBJ1-2; D is unclear. V shed 7 bases and J shed 4 bases, with 13 bases lying between them. Per the germline V gene, CDR1 is LNHDA and CDR2 is SQIVND (reference sequence). The CDR3 covers 13 residues. CDR3 protein: CASNKAPGYGYTF. The CDR3 nucleotides read TGTGCCAGTAATAAGGCCCCGGGCTATGGCTACACCTTC.